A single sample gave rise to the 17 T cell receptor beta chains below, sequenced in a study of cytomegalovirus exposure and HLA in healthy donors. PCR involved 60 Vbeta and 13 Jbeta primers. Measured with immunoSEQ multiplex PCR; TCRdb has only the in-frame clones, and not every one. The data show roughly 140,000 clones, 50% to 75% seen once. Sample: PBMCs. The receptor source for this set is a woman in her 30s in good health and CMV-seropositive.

The CDR3 bases are TGTGCCAGCAGCTCGTCTAGGGACTACCGAAGCACAGATACGCAGTATTTT. It yields the protein CASSSSRDYRSTDTQYF. The gene calls are TRBV5-8 and TRBJ2-3, with 7 bases identical to TRBD2. This CDR3 spans 17 amino acids. Germline V gene data show CDR1 as SGHTS and CDR2 as YDEGEE. The V gene end was trimmed by 3 bases and the J gene end by 0 bases; junction bases not matched to a gene: 10.

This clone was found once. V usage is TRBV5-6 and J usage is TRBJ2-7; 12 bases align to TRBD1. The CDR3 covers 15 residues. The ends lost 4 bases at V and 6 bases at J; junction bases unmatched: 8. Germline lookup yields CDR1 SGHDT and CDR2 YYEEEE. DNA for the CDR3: TGTGCCAGCAGCAGGCGGGGGACAGGGGGCCTCGAGCAGTACTTC. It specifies CASSRRGTGGLEQYF. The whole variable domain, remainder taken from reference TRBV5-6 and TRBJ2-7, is DAGVTQSPTHLIKTRGQQVTLRCSPKSGHDTVSWYQQALGQGPQFIFQYYEEEERQRGNFPDRFSGHQFPNYSSELNVNALLLGDSALYLCASSRRGTGGLEQYFGPGTRLTVT.

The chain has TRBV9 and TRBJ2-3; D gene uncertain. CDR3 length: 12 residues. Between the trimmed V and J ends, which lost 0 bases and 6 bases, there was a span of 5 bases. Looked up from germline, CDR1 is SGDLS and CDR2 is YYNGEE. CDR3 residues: CASSVALDTQYF. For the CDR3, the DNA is TGTGCCAGCAGCGTAGCTTTGGATACGCAGTATTTT.

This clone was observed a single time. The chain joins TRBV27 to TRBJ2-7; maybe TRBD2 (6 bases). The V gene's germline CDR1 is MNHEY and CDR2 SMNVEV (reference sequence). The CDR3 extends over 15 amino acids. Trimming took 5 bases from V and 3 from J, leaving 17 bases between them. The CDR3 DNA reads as TGTGCCAGCAGTATAACCCGGGACTGGCTCTACGAGCAGTACTTC. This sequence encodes CASSITRDWLYEQYF.

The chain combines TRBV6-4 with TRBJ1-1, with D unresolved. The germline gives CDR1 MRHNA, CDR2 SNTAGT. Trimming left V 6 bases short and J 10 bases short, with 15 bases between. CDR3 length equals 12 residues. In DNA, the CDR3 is TGTGCCAGCAGAACCATCCCGACTTTAGCTTTCTTT. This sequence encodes CASRTIPTLAFF.

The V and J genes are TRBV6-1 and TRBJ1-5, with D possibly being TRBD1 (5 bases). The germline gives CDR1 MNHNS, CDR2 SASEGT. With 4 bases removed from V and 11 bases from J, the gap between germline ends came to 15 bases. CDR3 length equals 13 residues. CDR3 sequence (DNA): TGTGCCAGCAGTGGGGACTGGTTCGGGACCCAGCATTTT. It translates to CASSGDWFGTQHF.

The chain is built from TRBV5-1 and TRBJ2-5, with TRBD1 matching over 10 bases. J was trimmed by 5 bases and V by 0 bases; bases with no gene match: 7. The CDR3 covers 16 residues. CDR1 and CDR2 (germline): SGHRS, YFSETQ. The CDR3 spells CASSLGGQGLTETQYF. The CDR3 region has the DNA TGCGCCAGCAGCTTGGGGGGACAGGGGTTGACGGAGACCCAGTACTTC.

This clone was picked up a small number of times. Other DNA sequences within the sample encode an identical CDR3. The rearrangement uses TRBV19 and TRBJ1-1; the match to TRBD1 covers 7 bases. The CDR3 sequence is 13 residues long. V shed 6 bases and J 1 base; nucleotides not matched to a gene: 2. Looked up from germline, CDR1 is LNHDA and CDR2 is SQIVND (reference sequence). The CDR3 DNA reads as TGTGCCAGTAGCGACAGGGAGAACACTGAAGCTTTCTTT. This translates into CASSDRENTEAFF.

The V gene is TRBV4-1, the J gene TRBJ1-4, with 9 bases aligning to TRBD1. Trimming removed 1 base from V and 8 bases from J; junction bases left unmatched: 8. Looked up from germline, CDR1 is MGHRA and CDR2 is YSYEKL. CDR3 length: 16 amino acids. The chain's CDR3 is CASSQGPGTGNEKLFF. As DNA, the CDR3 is TGCGCCAGCAGCCAAGGACCCGGGACAGGGAACGAAAAACTGTTTTTT.

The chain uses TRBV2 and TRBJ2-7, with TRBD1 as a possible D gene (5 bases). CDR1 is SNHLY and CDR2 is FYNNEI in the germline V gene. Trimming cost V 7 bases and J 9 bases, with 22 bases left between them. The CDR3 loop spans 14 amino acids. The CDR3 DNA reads TGTGCCAGCAACAAAGACCAGGGCGTTACCGTGCAGTACTTC. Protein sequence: CASNKDQGVTVQYF.

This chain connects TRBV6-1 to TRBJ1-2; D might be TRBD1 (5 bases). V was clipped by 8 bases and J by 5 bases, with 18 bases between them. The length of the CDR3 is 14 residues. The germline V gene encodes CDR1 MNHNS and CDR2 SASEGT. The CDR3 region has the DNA TGTGCCAGCTCGCCATCCGGTGGGGGGTATGGCTACACCTTC. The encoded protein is CASSPSGGGYGYTF.

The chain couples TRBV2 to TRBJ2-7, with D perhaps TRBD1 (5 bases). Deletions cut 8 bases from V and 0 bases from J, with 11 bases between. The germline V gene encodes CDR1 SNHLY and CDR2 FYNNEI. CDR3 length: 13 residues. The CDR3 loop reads CASSWGPSYEQYF. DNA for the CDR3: TGTGCCAGCTCTTGGGGCCCCTCCTACGAGCAGTACTTC.

DNA of the CDR3: TGTGCCAGTAGACTAACCAGGGCAACTAATGAAAAACTGTTTTTT. Encoded protein: CASRLTRATNEKLFF. This chain joins TRBV19 and TRBJ1-4; the D gene is possibly TRBD1 (5 bases). The CDR3 runs 15 residues. The ends were cut back, 6 bases at V and 0 bases at J, with 11 bases in the middle. The germline V gene encodes CDR1 LNHDA and CDR2 SQIVND (reference sequence). Together with reference TRBV19 and TRBJ1-4, the CDR3 gives the full variable domain: DGGITQSPKYLFRKEGQNVTLSCEQNLNHDAMYWYRQDPGQGLRLIYYSQIVNDFQKGDIAEGYSVSREKKESFPLTVTSAQKNPTAFYLCASRLTRATNEKLFFGSGTQLSVL.

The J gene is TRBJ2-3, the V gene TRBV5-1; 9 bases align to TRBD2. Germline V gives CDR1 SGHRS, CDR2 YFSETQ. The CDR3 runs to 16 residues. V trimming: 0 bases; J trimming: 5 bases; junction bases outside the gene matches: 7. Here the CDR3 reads CASSLASSGAGDTQYF. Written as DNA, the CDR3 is TGCGCCAGCAGCTTGGCGTCTAGCGGGGCAGGAGATACGCAGTATTTT.

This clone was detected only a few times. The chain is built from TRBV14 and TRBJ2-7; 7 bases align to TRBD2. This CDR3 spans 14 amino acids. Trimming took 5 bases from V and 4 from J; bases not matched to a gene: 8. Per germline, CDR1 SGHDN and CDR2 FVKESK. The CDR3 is CASSSLATNYEQYF. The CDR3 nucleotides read TGTGCCAGCAGCTCACTAGCGACGAATTACGAGCAGTACTTC.

The CDR3 coding sequence is TGTGCCAGCAGTTCTTTCCGCCAAGGGGAAGAGTACTTC. Its translation: CASSSFRQGEEYF. This sequence joins TRBV6-5 and TRBJ2-5; maybe TRBD1 (5 bases). The CDR3 is 13 amino acids. The germline gives CDR1 MNHEY, CDR2 SVGAGI. Trimming removed 4 bases at V and 12 bases at J, with 18 bases between.

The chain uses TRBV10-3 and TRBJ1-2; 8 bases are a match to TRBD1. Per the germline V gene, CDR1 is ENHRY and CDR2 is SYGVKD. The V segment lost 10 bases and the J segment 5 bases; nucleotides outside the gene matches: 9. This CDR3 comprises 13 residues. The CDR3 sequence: CATAGTGTYGYTF. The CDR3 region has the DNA TGTGCCACCGCCGGGACAGGTACATATGGCTACACCTTC.